Listed below are T cell receptor beta chains from one sample, sequenced in a study of technical replicates of blood from a handful of donors. Libraries were prepared by immunoSEQ multiplex PCR; TCRdb keeps only in-frame clonotypes and omits some of them. The sample has roughly 66,000 clones, around 86% seen once. The sequenced material came from PBMCs. Every receptor here comes from a human donor in good health. Some clones in this sample may be carry-over from other donors' samples. CDR3s include the opening cysteine and the closing phenylalanine or tryptophan. A D gene is named only where the DNA matches it firmly. Only some rows state a clone size, as once, few, many or a class for expanded clones.

D gene: TRBD2; V gene: TRBV7-6; clone size: NA; J gene: TRBJ2-7; CDR3 length: 15; CDR3 DNA: TGTGCCAGCAGCCGACTAGCCGTTCTCTCCTACGAGCAGTACTTC; CDR3 protein: CASSRLAVLSYEQYF
D gene: TRBD1; V gene: TRBV7-2; clone size: few; J gene: TRBJ1-1; CDR3 length: 18; CDR3 DNA: TGTGCCAGCAGCCTACATATAAGGACAGGGGGCGGGAACACTGAAGCTTTCTTT; CDR3 protein: CASSLHIRTGGGNTEAFF
D gene: TRBD2; V gene: TRBV5-6; clone size: once; J gene: TRBJ2-7; CDR3 length: 16; CDR3 DNA: TGTGCCAGCAGTCCCCCCCCAGCGGGAGTTTTCTACGAGCAGTACTTC; CDR3 protein: CASSPPPAGVFYEQYF
D gene: TRBD2; V gene: TRBV6-4; clone size: NA; J gene: TRBJ2-3; CDR3 length: 17; CDR3 DNA: TGTGCCAGCAGGCCTAGCGGGGGGCCATTTAGCACAGATACGCAGTATTTT; CDR3 protein: CASRPSGGPFSTDTQYF
D gene: TRBD1; V gene: TRBV9; clone size: NA; J gene: TRBJ2-7; CDR3 length: 15; CDR3 DNA: TGTGCCAGCAGCACCGCAGGGGGCTTCCTCTACGAGCAGTACTTC; CDR3 protein: CASSTAGGFLYEQYF
D gene: TRBD2; V gene: TRBV6-1; clone size: NA; J gene: TRBJ2-7; CDR3 length: 17; CDR3 DNA: TGTGCCAGCAGTGTGACTAGCGGGGGCCTCCCTCCCTACGAGCAGTACTTC; CDR3 protein: CASSVTSGGLPPYEQYF
D gene: NA; V gene: TRBV20-1; clone size: NA; J gene: TRBJ2-7; CDR3 length: 11; CDR3 DNA: TGCAGTGCTAGAGTTGTCGGCGAGCAGTACTTC; CDR3 protein: CSARVVGEQYF
D gene: NA; V gene: TRBV19; clone size: NA; J gene: TRBJ1-2; CDR3 length: 14; CDR3 DNA: TGTGCCAGTAGTATTGGGGCGGTTGCTAACCTCTACACCTTC; CDR3 protein: CASSIGAVANLYTF
D gene: TRBD2; V gene: TRBV9; clone size: few; J gene: TRBJ2-5; CDR3 length: 14; CDR3 DNA: TGTGCCAGCAGCACCACTAGCGGTGTGGAGACCCAGTACTTC; CDR3 protein: CASSTTSGVETQYF
D gene: NA; V gene: TRBV5-1; clone size: once; J gene: TRBJ1-4; CDR3 length: 15; CDR3 DNA: TGCGCCAGCAGCCCGGAACAGGGATTAGCGGAAAAACTGTTTTTT; CDR3 protein: CASSPEQGLAEKLFF
D gene: NA; V gene: TRBV4-1; clone size: NA; J gene: TRBJ2-7; CDR3 length: 14; CDR3 DNA: TGCGCCAGCAGCCAAGATATAGAGGGAAGCGAGCAGTACTTC; CDR3 protein: CASSQDIEGSEQYF
D gene: NA; V gene: TRBV11-2; clone size: NA; J gene: TRBJ1-3; CDR3 length: 13; CDR3 DNA: TGTGCCAGCAGCTCCCTTACTGGAAACACCATATATTTT; CDR3 protein: CASSSLTGNTIYF
D gene: TRBD1; V gene: TRBV2; clone size: NA; J gene: TRBJ1-5; CDR3 length: 14; CDR3 DNA: TGTGCCAGCAGAGATACAGGGGTGAATCAGCCCCAGCATTTT; CDR3 protein: CASRDTGVNQPQHF
D gene: NA; V gene: TRBV11-2; clone size: NA; J gene: TRBJ2-5; CDR3 length: 13; CDR3 DNA: TGTGCCAGCAGCTTAGATGCTAGGGAGACCCAGTACTTC; CDR3 protein: CASSLDARETQYF